A selection of T cell receptor beta chains follows, all from one sample in a study of cytomegalovirus exposure and HLA in healthy donors. Method: immunoSEQ multiplex PCR; TCRdb's copy keeps in-frame clones and lacks some. The data hold roughly 120,000 clones, with around a tenth observed a single time. The source material was PBMCs. The receptors stem from a man aged 25 to 40 in good health and CMV-seronegative. CDR3s include the opening cysteine and the closing phenylalanine or tryptophan.

V gene,J gene,CDR3 protein
TRBV30,TRBJ1-1,CAWSGQGKTEAFF
TRBV30,TRBJ2-7,CAWAGGVPYEQYF
TRBV6-1,TRBJ2-7,CASSERKGSWYEQYF
TRBV7-6,TRBJ1-3,CASSLALGAGNTIYF
TRBV2,TRBJ2-3,CASSDLVGFSTDTQYF
TRBV30,TRBJ1-2,CAWSSIRGDGYTF
TRBV10-1,TRBJ2-7,CASSERSGRPYEQYF
TRBV13,TRBJ2-3,CASSQGLAGGTDTQYF
TRBV7-9,TRBJ1-2,CASSLAGTRNYGYTF
TRBV4-1,TRBJ1-5,CASSSATGDVQPQHF
TRBV5-1,TRBJ1-4,CASSTSVGPGSELFF
TRBV2,TRBJ2-7,CASSAYRTSGSNYEQYF
TRBV5-1,TRBJ2-5,CASSLAPAEGTQYF
TRBV7-2,TRBJ2-1,CASSHLQGALGNEQFF
TRBV6-4,TRBJ2-1,CASSDSRASSYNEQFF
TRBV7-9,TRBJ2-5,CASSSPRDTPYQETQYF
TRBV7-9,TRBJ2-7,CASSSDYEQYF
TRBV9,TRBJ1-1,CASSVGPQMNTEAFF
TRBV6-1,TRBJ1-5,CASSDPGDQPQHF
TRBV7-9,TRBJ2-7,CASSPPTQGFSYEQYF
TRBV19,TRBJ1-5,CASSIGGRGINQPQHF
TRBV27,TRBJ2-7,CASKRTSGTYEQYF
TRBV9,TRBJ2-5,CASSVESGQETQYF
TRBV2,TRBJ2-1,CAQGEKRNEQFF
TRBV19,TRBJ1-2,CASRGAGNGYTF
TRBV21-1,TRBJ1-1,CASSPTAMNTEAFF
TRBV4-1,TRBJ2-7,CASSQDRTGAYEQYF
TRBV9,TRBJ2-3,CASSVVDGNSDTQYF
TRBV5-1,TRBJ2-5,CASTLTVQGPLETQYF
TRBV27,TRBJ2-7,CASSSGGYYEQYF
TRBV19,TRBJ1-1,CASSMNTEAFF
TRBV9,TRBJ2-5,CASSVDQGTGYETQYF
TRBV18,TRBJ1-5,CASSPQGIGNQPQHF
TRBV7-2,TRBJ2-1,CASTTGQGATNEQFF
TRBV10-1,TRBJ2-2,CASSTSTGGRRTGELFF
TRBV2,TRBJ2-1,CASRGTSGSNNEQFF
TRBV6-5,TRBJ2-7,CASSYSTGGNYEQYF
TRBV11-2,TRBJ2-2,CASSLDLQGKNTGELFF
TRBV19,TRBJ2-5,CASSPTGDETQYF
TRBV19,TRBJ2-7,CASSPWRTYSYEQYF
TRBV7-2,TRBJ2-3,CASSLGSGSTDTQYF
TRBV19,TRBJ2-2,CASSIPGGTGELFF
TRBV27,TRBJ2-7,CASSLRGYEQYF
TRBV5-4,TRBJ2-5,CASSSTGEGETQYF
TRBV15,TRBJ1-2,CATSRANQAVYF
TRBV19,TRBJ1-4,CASSGGQTNEKLFF
TRBV14,TRBJ2-7,CASSQVGGLSSYEQYF
TRBV7-6,TRBJ1-5,CASSLAGTGRSNQPQHF
TRBV7-6,TRBJ2-2,CASSLAGGPRELFF
TRBV5-1,TRBJ2-7,CASSLDSGRANYEQYF
TRBV19,TRBJ2-7,CATRDRGAGEQYF
TRBV30,TRBJ1-1,CAWEEGASTEAFF
TRBV2,TRBJ1-1,CASRERQGWDTEAFF
TRBV30,TRBJ1-1,CAWIGQPNTEAFF